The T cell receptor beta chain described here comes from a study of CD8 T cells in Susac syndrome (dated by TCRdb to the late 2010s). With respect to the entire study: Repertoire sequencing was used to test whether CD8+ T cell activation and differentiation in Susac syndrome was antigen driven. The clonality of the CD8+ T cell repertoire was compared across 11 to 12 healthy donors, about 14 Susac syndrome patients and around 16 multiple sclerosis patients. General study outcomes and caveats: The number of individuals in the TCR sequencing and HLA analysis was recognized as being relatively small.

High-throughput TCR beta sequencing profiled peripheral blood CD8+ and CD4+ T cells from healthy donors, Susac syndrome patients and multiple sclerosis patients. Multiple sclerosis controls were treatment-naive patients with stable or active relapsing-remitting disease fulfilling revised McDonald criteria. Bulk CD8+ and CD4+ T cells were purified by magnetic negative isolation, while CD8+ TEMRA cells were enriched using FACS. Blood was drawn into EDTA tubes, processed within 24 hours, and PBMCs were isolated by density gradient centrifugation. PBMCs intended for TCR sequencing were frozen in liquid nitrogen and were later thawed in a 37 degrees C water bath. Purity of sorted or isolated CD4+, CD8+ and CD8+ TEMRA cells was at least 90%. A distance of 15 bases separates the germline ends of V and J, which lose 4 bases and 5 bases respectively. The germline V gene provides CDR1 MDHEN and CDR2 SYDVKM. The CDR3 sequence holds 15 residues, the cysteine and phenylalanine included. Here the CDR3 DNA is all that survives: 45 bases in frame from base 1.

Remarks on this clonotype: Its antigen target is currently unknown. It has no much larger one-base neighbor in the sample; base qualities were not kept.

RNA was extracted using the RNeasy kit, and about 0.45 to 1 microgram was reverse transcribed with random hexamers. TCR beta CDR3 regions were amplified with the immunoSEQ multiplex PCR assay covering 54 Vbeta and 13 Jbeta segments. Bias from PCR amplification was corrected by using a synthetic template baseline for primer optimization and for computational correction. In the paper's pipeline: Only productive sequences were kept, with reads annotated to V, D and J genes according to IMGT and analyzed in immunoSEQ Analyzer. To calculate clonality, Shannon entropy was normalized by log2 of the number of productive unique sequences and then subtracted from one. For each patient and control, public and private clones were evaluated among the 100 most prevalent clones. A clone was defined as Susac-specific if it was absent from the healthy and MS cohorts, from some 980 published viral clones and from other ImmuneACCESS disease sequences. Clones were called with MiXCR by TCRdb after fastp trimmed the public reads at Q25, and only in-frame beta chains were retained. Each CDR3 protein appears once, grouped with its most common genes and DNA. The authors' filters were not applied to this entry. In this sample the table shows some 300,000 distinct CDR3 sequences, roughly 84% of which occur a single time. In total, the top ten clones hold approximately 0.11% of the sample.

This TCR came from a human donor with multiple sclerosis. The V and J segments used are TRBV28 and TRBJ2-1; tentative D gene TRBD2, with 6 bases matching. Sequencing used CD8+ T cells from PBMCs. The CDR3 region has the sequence CASSSPGEPHNEQFF. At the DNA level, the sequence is TGTGCCAGCAGTTCCCCGGGAGAGCCCCACAATGAGCAGTTCTTC.